Below are 3 T cell receptor beta chains sequenced from a single sample in a study of blood T cell repertoires in COVID-19. Method: immunoSEQ multiplex PCR; TCRdb's copy keeps in-frame clones and lacks some. The data hold 65,000 to 90,000 clones, with 77% observed a single time. The source material was peripheral blood. These receptor sequences come from a man between 70 and 80 years old with COVID-19, enrolled during active disease.

This chain connects TRBV7-2 to TRBJ1-2; D remains unclear. Germline CDR1 reads SGHTA; CDR2 reads FQGNSA. Trimming pared 6 bases from V and 7 bases from J, leaving 21 bases between. The CDR3 loop spans 15 amino acids. The CDR3 region has the DNA TGTGCCAGCAGTTATAATGTAGTTGGTTCACCTGGCTACACCTTC. Translation: CASSYNVVGSPGYTF.

The gene calls are TRBV10-3 and TRBJ2-1, with 14 bases fitting TRBD2. This CDR3 contains 19 residues. The V segment lost 7 bases and the J segment 0 bases; nucleotides outside the gene matches: 11. Germline CDR1 ENHRY, CDR2 SYGVKD. As DNA, the CDR3 is TGTGCCATCACCCAAGCGCCCGGGACTAGCGGGAGCTCCTACAATGAGCAGTTCTTC. Translation: CAITQAPGTSGSSYNEQFF.

This clone came up a few times. This chain's CDR3 is CASGPRQENTEAFF. CDR3 DNA: TGTGCCAGTGGCCCAAGACAGGAGAACACTGAAGCTTTCTTT. The V call is TRBV19, the J call TRBJ1-1, with D possibly TRBD1 on 6 matching bases. Germline values: CDR1 LNHDA, CDR2 SQIVND (reference sequence). Trimming pared 8 bases from V and 1 base from J, leaving 14 bases between. CDR3 length equals 14 residues.